This is a list of T cell receptor beta chains from one sample in a study of cytomegalovirus exposure and HLA in healthy donors. Some clones are missing from TCRdb's copy, which holds only in-frame ones; the method was immunoSEQ multiplex PCR. This repertoire shows 100,000 to 150,000 clones, around 78% found once; its top ten account for around 2%. Material: PBMCs. Receptor source: a woman in her forties or fifties in good health and CMV-seronegative. The CDR3 runs from the conserved cysteine through the conserved F or W. The order of the fields is D gene, J gene, V gene, clone size, CDR3 DNA, CDR3 protein. The D gene is left open where the match is weak. A row's size may be missing; if present it is once, few, many or a size class.

NA | TRBJ2-2 | TRBV7-9 | few | TGTGCCAGCAGCCCACGGGCAGGGTCGAACACCGGGGAGCTGTTTTTT | CASSPRAGSNTGELFF
NA | TRBJ2-3 | TRBV25-1 | NA | TGTGCCAGCAGTGTTCGGGACACGTTAACAGATACGCAGTATTTT | CASSVRDTLTDTQYF
NA | TRBJ1-1 | TRBV7-2 | NA | TGTGCCAGCAGCTTAGATGTTTGGGAGGCTTTCTTT | CASSLDVWEAFF
TRBD2 | TRBJ2-5 | TRBV6-5 | NA | TGTGCCAGCAGTCGGGGGGAAGAGACCCAGTACTTC | CASSRGEETQYF
NA | TRBJ1-2 | TRBV7-9 | few | TGTGCCAGCAGCCGTGGAGCTAACTATGGCTACACCTTC | CASSRGANYGYTF
NA | TRBJ1-5 | TRBV28 | few | TGTGCCAGCAGAACGGCAGGGGAAAATCAGCCCCAGCATTTT | CASRTAGENQPQHF
NA | TRBJ1-2 | TRBV14 | few | TGTGCCAGCAGTGTACAGTTTGGCGGCTACACCTTC | CASSVQFGGYTF
NA | TRBJ1-5 | TRBV6-6 | few | TGTGCCAGCAGTACGACCGGGATCCGAAATCAGCCCCAGCATTTT | CASSTTGIRNQPQHF
TRBD1 | TRBJ1-1 | TRBV30 | NA | TGTGCCTGGAGTTTAGGGGACAGGGGTAAGAACACTGAAGCTTTCTTT | CAWSLGDRGKNTEAFF
TRBD1 | TRBJ1-2 | TRBV6-6 | once | TGTGCCAGCAGCCGGGACAGAGCTAACTATGGCTACCCCTTC | CASSRDRANYGYPF
NA | TRBJ1-5 | TRBV11-2 | few | TGTGCCAGCAGCTTCAACAGGAATCAGCCCCAGCATTTT | CASSFNRNQPQHF
NA | TRBJ2-7 | TRBV19 | NA | TGTGCCAGTAGTCGGGGTAGAATTCCCTACGAGCAGTACTTC | CASSRGRIPYEQYF
TRBD1 | TRBJ1-2 | TRBV4-1 | NA | TGCGCCAGCAGCCAACAACGACAGGGGGGTGGCTACACCTTC | CASSQQRQGGGYTF
TRBD1 | TRBJ2-7 | TRBV7-6 | NA | TGTGCCAGCAGCTTAGCAGGGGGACAGCTCTACGAGCAGTACTTC | CASSLAGGQLYEQYF
NA | TRBJ1-4 | TRBV7-9 | NA | TGTGCCAGCAGCCCCCTCGTTCGGACTAATGAAAAACTGTTTTTT | CASSPLVRTNEKLFF
TRBD1 | TRBJ2-2 | TRBV19 | NA | TGTGCCACACCGGGACAGGGGGCCGGGGAGCTGTTTTTT | CATPGQGAGELFF
NA | TRBJ2-1 | TRBV4-1 | NA | TGCGCCAGCAGCCTCTCCCCCAGTGGGCAGTTCTTC | CASSLSPSGQFF
TRBD1 | TRBJ1-4 | TRBV15 | few | TGTGCCACCAGCAGTTTCGGACAGGGCTCATCGGTAACGCTGCTGTTTTTT | CATSSFGQGSSVTLLFF
TRBD1 | TRBJ2-3 | TRBV7-2 | few | TGTGCCAGCACGGGACAGGCCTCCTCGATCCCCACAGATACGCAGTATTTT | CASTGQASSIPTDTQYF
TRBD2 | TRBJ2-5 | TRBV6-4 | NA | TGTGCCAGCAGTGACTCGAGGACTAGCGGCCTCGGGGAGACCCAGTACTTC | CASSDSRTSGLGETQYF
NA | TRBJ1-5 | TRBV18 | NA | TGTGCCAGCTCACCATTGGGGGCAGATCAGCCCCAGCATTTT | CASSPLGADQPQHF
NA | TRBJ2-3 | TRBV29-1 | once | TGCAGCGTTGAGAAGGGGGGGGATACGCAGTATTTT | CSVEKGGDTQYF
NA | TRBJ2-1 | TRBV29-1 | NA | TGCAGCGTTGAAGATCCCGAACGGGGAAATGAGCAGTTCTTC | CSVEDPERGNEQFF
TRBD1 | TRBJ1-1 | TRBV7-2 | NA | TGTGCCAGCGGCGGACAGGGTTTGAACACTGAAGCTTTCTTT | CASGGQGLNTEAFF
NA | TRBJ1-2 | TRBV30 | NA | TGTGCCTGGAGCGGGAACTATGGCTACCCCTTC | CAWSGNYGYPF
TRBD2 | TRBJ2-3 | TRBV7-9 | NA | TGTGCCAGCAGCTCCGTCAAGACTAGCGGGAACACAGATACGCAGTATTTT | CASSSVKTSGNTDTQYF
NA | TRBJ2-1 | TRBV27 | NA | TGTGCCAGCAGTCCCGTCAGGGCCTGGCTTAATGAGCAGTTCTTC | CASSPVRAWLNEQFF
TRBD1 | TRBJ1-1 | TRBV10-3 | NA | TGTGCCACCCTGACAGGGGTAGACACTGAAGCTTTCTTT | CATLTGVDTEAFF
NA | TRBJ2-3 | TRBV7-6 | NA | TGTGCCAGCAGCTTAATGCCAGCGGATACAGATACGCAGTATTTT | CASSLMPADTDTQYF
TRBD2 | TRBJ2-1 | TRBV6-6 | NA | TGTGCCAGCAGTCCCCTAGCGGGAGCCTACAATGAGCAGTTCTTC | CASSPLAGAYNEQFF
NA | TRBJ2-5 | TRBV7-8 | NA | TGTGCCAGCAGCCCCTGGTACGGGAAAGAGACCCAGTACTTC | CASSPWYGKETQYF
NA | TRBJ1-1 | TRBV30 | NA | TGTGCCTGGGCAGGGTTGAGCGAAGCTTTCTTT | CAWAGLSEAFF
TRBD2 | TRBJ2-2 | TRBV5-1 | once | TGCGCCAGCAGCTTGGGGGCTAGCGGCCTGACCGGGGAGCTGTTTTTT | CASSLGASGLTGELFF
TRBD1 | TRBJ2-5 | TRBV19 | NA | TGTGCCAGTAGTCCCGGACAGGGTGGATACCAAGAGACCCAGTACTTC | CASSPGQGGYQETQYF
NA | TRBJ1-5 | TRBV7-2 | NA | TGTGCCAGCACCCAACAACAGGGAAATCAGCCCCAGCATTTT | CASTQQQGNQPQHF
TRBD2 | TRBJ2-7 | TRBV15 | NA | TGTGCCACCAGCAGTCTGGCGGGAGCTCGCGAGCAGTACTTC | CATSSLAGAREQYF
TRBD2 | TRBJ2-7 | TRBV7-2 | NA | TGTGCCAGCAGCTTATTGATAGCGGGAGGTGGTTACGAGCAGTACTTC | CASSLLIAGGGYEQYF
NA | TRBJ1-2 | TRBV30 | NA | TGTGCCTGGAGTGGGGGGCAGTCCTATGGCTACACCTTC | CAWSGGQSYGYTF